One sample yielded the 23 T cell receptor beta chains listed below, sequenced in a study of blood T cell repertoires in COVID-19. Profiling relied on immunoSEQ multiplex PCR, and the TCRdb table lists in-frame clones only, not all of them. The repertoire holds approximately 170,000 clones, 70% to 90% seen once, with around 7.6% in the top ten. Sample: peripheral blood. All receptors come from a man aged 40-49 years who had recovered from COVID-19.

The V call is TRBV4-1, the J call TRBJ2-3, with TRBD2 as a possible D gene (6 bases). V was cut by 3 bases and J by 0 bases, with 10 bases left in between. The length of the CDR3 is 15 residues. CDR1 is MGHRA, CDR2 YSYEKL, per germline. CDR3 sequence: CASSQRGPSTDTQYF. In nucleotides, the CDR3 is TGCGCCAGCAGCCAGCGGGGCCCGAGCACAGATACGCAGTATTTT.

This chain joins TRBV5-4 and TRBJ2-5; 7 bases fit TRBD2. The V gene's germline CDR1 is SGHNT and CDR2 YYREEE (reference sequence). The CDR3 extends over 16 amino acids. J gave up 6 bases and V 4 bases, and 15 bases lay outside the gene matches. This CDR3 reads CASSINLAAAPKTQYF. The CDR3 DNA reads as TGTGCCAGCAGCATAAACCTAGCGGCGGCACCGAAGACCCAGTACTTC.

Only one count was recorded for this clone. The rearrangement joins TRBV10-3 to TRBJ2-1, with 13 bases that match TRBD2. There are 16 residues in the CDR3. Germline-derived CDR1 and CDR2 are ENHRY and SYGVKD. With 1 base clipped from V and 10 bases from J, the junction kept 7 bases outside the gene matches. The CDR3 DNA follows: TGTGCCATCAGTGAGTTATGGACTAGCGGGAGCTCGGAGCAGTTCTTC. It translates to CAISELWTSGSSEQFF.

V is TRBV4-2 and J is TRBJ1-1, with TRBD1 identical over 10 bases. The germline V gene encodes CDR1 LGHNA and CDR2 YNFKEQ. The CDR3 sequence is 15 residues long. The trim removed 2 bases at V and 3 bases at J, leaving 3 bases unmatched. This CDR3 reads CASSQKGQGDTEAFF. The CDR3 DNA reads as TGTGCCAGCAGCCAAAAAGGACAGGGGGACACTGAAGCTTTCTTT.

The chain is built from TRBV28 and TRBJ1-1; maybe TRBD1 (6 bases). The V and J ends lost 7 bases and 6 bases respectively, with 18 bases between them. The CDR3 loop spans 14 amino acids. Looked up from germline, CDR1 is MDHEN and CDR2 is SYDVKM. The CDR3 DNA sequence: TGTGCCAGCACTCTACTTCAGGGGTCCGCTGAAGCTTTCTTT. Protein sequence: CASTLLQGSAEAFF.

The chain's CDR3 is CSVEDGRGSENYGYTF. The DNA of the CDR3 is TGCAGCGTTGAAGATGGCAGGGGATCTGAGAACTATGGCTACACCTTC. The V call is TRBV29-1, the J call TRBJ1-2; tentatively, D is TRBD1 (6 bases). CDR3 length equals 16 residues. Trimming cost V 0 bases and J 2 bases, with 16 bases left between them. From germline, CDR1 is SQVTM and CDR2 ANQGSEA.

The CDR3 spells CASSEDRVGRPGGSYNEQFF. CDR3 nucleotides: TGCGCCAGCAGTGAGGACAGGGTCGGTCGGCCGGGGGGGTCCTACAATGAGCAGTTCTTC. The genes are TRBV10-1 and TRBJ2-1; TRBD2 might be the D (8 bases). The CDR3 sequence is 20 residues long. Per germline, CDR1 WNHNN and CDR2 SYGVQD (reference sequence). The V and J ends lost 2 bases and 1 base respectively, with 24 bases between them.

This clone was seen just once. CDR3 sequence (DNA): TGCGCCAGCAGTCAAAGACCCCAGTGGACAGGGGATAATGAAAAACTGTTTTTT. Its protein product is CASSQRPQWTGDNEKLFF. The gene calls are TRBV23-1 and TRBJ1-4; TRBD1 matches at 9 bases. TRBV23-1 is placed among ORFs of uncertain function. V was pared by 2 bases and J by 4 bases, with 11 bases of the junction left unmatched. The CDR3 has 18 amino acids.

The rearrangement links TRBV27 to TRBJ1-5, with 9 nucleotides matching TRBD1. The CDR3 is 15 residues long. The germline V gene encodes CDR1 MNHEY and CDR2 SMNVEV (reference sequence). The V gene end was trimmed by 6 bases and the J gene end by 5 bases; junction bases not matched to a gene: 8. CDR3 coding DNA: TGTGCCAGCAGGACCGACAGGGGGGACGATCAGCCCCAGCATTTT. The encoded protein is CASRTDRGDDQPQHF.

This clone has a handful of counts. V gene TRBV7-9 combines with J gene TRBJ1-4, with 12 positions matching TRBD1. This CDR3 region has 14 residues. V shed 3 bases and J 8 bases; nucleotides not matched to a gene: 1. Germline values: CDR1 SEHNR, CDR2 FQNEAQ (reference sequence). The CDR3 region is CASSLGTGGEKLFF. The CDR3 DNA sequence: TGTGCCAGCAGCTTGGGGACAGGGGGCGAAAAACTGTTTTTT.

The chain carries TRBV18 and TRBJ1-6; possible D gene TRBD1, 5 bases. V shed 2 bases and J shed 5 bases, with 10 bases lying between them. CDR3 length: 15 residues. Per the germline V gene, CDR1 is KGHSH and CDR2 is LQKENI. CDR3 region: CASSPRQQNNSPLHF. CDR3 in DNA: TGTGCCAGCTCACCAAGACAGCAAAATAATTCACCCCTCCACTTT.

The rearrangement links TRBV19 to TRBJ2-2, with TRBD2 identical over 14 bases. The CDR3 runs 18 residues. V lost 9 bases and J lost 3; bases outside the gene matches: 12. Germline V gene data show CDR1 as LNHDA and CDR2 as SQIVND (reference sequence). CDR3 nucleotides: TGTGCCAGCGAGGGGACTAGCGGGAGTTTATTGGACACCGGGGAGCTGTTTTTT. This gives the protein CASEGTSGSLLDTGELFF.

The J gene is TRBJ2-2, the V gene TRBV7-9; 8 bases are a match to TRBD2. J lost 6 bases, V lost 4 bases, and 13 bases had no gene match. Germline lookup yields CDR1 SEHNR and CDR2 FQNEAQ (reference sequence). This CDR3 region has 17 residues. The CDR3 protein is CASSSETGTRLSGELFF. CDR3 nucleotide sequence: TGTGCCAGCAGCTCGGAGACCGGGACTAGACTTTCCGGGGAGCTGTTTTTT.

Only one count was recorded for this clone. The V and J genes are TRBV5-6 and TRBJ2-3; D call uncertain. Germline-derived CDR1 and CDR2 are SGHDT and YYEEEE. Trimming removed 0 bases at V and 0 bases at J, with 17 bases between. The CDR3 covers 18 residues. The CDR3 sequence: CASSLETFAIRSTDTQYF. As DNA, the CDR3 is TGTGCCAGCAGCTTGGAGACTTTCGCAATACGGAGCACAGATACGCAGTATTTT.

The chain couples TRBV11-2 to TRBJ1-2; perhaps TRBD1 as D (5 bases). Germline values: CDR1 SGHAT, CDR2 FQNNGV. The CDR3 length is 13 residues. V shed 2 bases and J shed 7 bases, with 11 bases lying between them. The CDR3 region has the DNA TGTGCCAGCAGCTTACCGCAGGGTATTGGCTACACCTTC. It codes for CASSLPQGIGYTF.

This chain uses TRBV6-6 with TRBJ1-5, with 7 bases identical to TRBD1. Germline loops: CDR1 MNHNY, CDR2 SVGAGI (reference sequence). The J segment lost 2 bases and the V segment lost 7 bases, leaving 5 bases of the junction unmatched. CDR3 length equals 14 residues. CDR3 DNA: TGTGCCAGCACCGAGGGGGCGGGCAATCAGCCCCAGCATTTT. Translation: CASTEGAGNQPQHF.

The V and J genes are TRBV27 and TRBJ1-5; D is unresolved. V was pared by 10 bases and J by 9 bases, with 16 bases between. The CDR3 is made up of 12 amino acids. Germline V gives CDR1 MNHEY, CDR2 SMNVEV (reference sequence). The CDR3 loop reads CATGVPGWPQHF. Here the CDR3 DNA reads TGTGCCACCGGGGTCCCAGGTTGGCCCCAGCATTTT.

The V and J genes are TRBV7-9 and TRBJ2-7; TRBD1 matches at 9 bases. Germline CDR1 reads SEHNR; CDR2 reads FQNEAQ (reference sequence). The ends lost 7 bases at V and 3 bases at J; junction bases unmatched: 7. The CDR3 runs 14 residues. DNA for the CDR3: TGTGCCAGCACCCTAGGGGACAGGGACTACGAGCAGTACTTC. Translated: CASTLGDRDYEQYF.

The table lists this clone with a count of one. This chain uses TRBV6-5 with TRBJ2-2; weak D call: TRBD1 (6 bases). V was clipped by 7 bases and J by 5 bases, with 11 bases between them. Per the germline V gene, CDR1 is MNHEY and CDR2 is SVGAGI. The CDR3 has 13 residues. CDR3 bases: TGTGCCAGCAACAGGGTGGATACCGGGGAGCTGTTTTTT. It codes for CASNRVDTGELFF.

The genes are TRBV6-2 or TRBV6-3 and TRBJ1-5, with 10 bases lining up with TRBD1. CDR1 MNHEY and CDR2 SVGEGT come from the germline V gene. V lost 5 bases to trimming and J lost 9 bases; unmatched junction nucleotides: 10. CDR3 length: 15 amino acids. CDR3 amino acids: CASSAVGTGVRPQHF. The CDR3 region has the DNA TGTGCCAGCAGTGCCGTCGGGACAGGGGTCCGGCCCCAGCATTTT.

The genes are TRBV4-2 and TRBJ2-3; 8 nucleotides align to TRBD2. CDR1 is LGHNA, CDR2 YNFKEQ, per germline. V lost 0 bases, J lost 5 bases, and 7 bases stayed unmatched. This CDR3 has 16 amino acids. The CDR3 nucleotides are TGTGCCAGCAGCCAAGACACTAGCGGAGCGATAGATACGCAGTATTTT. This translates into CASSQDTSGAIDTQYF.

The sample holds one count of this clone. This chain uses TRBV27 with TRBJ2-2, with D unresolved. V lost 3 bases and J 7 bases, leaving 9 bases between the germline ends. The CDR3 sequence is 13 residues long. CDR1 and CDR2 (germline): MNHEY, SMNVEV (reference sequence). CDR3 residues: CASSFRGSGELFF. The CDR3 coding sequence is TGTGCCAGCAGTTTTAGAGGAAGCGGGGAGCTGTTTTTT.

The V and J genes are TRBV7-2 and TRBJ1-1; 9 positions agree with TRBD1. With 5 bases clipped from V and 5 bases from J, the junction kept 6 bases outside the gene matches. This CDR3 is 14 amino acids long. Germline CDR1 and CDR2: SGHTA and FQGNSA. The CDR3 DNA reads TGTGCCAGCAGCAGGCGGACAGGGGAGACTGAAGCTTTCTTT. This codes for CASSRRTGETEAFF.